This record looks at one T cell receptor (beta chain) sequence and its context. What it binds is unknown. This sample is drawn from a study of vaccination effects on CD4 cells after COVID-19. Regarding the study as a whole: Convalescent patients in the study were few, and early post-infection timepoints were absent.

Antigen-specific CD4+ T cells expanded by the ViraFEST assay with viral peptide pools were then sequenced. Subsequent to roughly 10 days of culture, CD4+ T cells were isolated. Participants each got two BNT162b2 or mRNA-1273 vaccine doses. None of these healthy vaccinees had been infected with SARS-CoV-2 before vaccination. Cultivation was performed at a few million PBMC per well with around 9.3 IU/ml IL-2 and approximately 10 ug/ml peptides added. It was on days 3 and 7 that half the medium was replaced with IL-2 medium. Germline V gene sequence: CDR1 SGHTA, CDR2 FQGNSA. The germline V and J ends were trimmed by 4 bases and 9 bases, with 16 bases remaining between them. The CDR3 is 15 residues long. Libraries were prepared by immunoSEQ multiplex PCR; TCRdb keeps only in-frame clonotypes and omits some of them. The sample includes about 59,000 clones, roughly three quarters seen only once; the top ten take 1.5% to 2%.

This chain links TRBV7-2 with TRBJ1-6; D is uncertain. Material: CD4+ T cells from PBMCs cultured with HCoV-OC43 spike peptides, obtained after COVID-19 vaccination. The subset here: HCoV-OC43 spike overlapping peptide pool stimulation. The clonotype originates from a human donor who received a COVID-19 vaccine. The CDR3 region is CASSSQDSFFSPLHF. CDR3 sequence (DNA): TGTGCCAGCAGCTCTCAGGACTCCTTCTTTTCACCCCTCCACTTT.